Listed here are 32 T cell receptor beta chains from one sample, sequenced in a study of T cells in Graves' hyperthyroidism and ophthalmopathy. Using RNA transcripts as the source, TCR beta CDR3 regions were amplified. In the first-round RT-PCR of the TCR CDR3, the HTBI primer set was used. TCRdb processed the multiplex PCR reads anew with MiXCR; each CDR3 protein has one entry. The data hold approximately 400,000 distinct CDR3 sequences, with about 14% observed a single time. The specimen sequenced was blood. These receptors all stem from a woman aged 60-75 years with Graves' hyperthyroidism.

This clonotype was detected only a few times. In DNA form, the CDR3 reads TGTGCCAGCAGTTTGTTGGGAGTCTCCTACAATGAGCAGTTCTTC. Protein sequence: CASSLLGVSYNEQFF. This chain links TRBV12-3 or TRBV12-4 with TRBJ2-1, with D possibly TRBD2 on 5 matching bases. The CDR3 covers 15 residues. V lost 3 bases and J 0 bases, leaving 9 bases between the germline ends.

This clonotype was detected ten times or more. The J gene is TRBJ1-1, the V gene TRBV12-3 or TRBV12-4; no clear D gene. CDR3 length equals 16 residues. The V and J ends lost 0 bases and 0 bases respectively, with 11 bases between them. The CDR3 DNA sequence: TGTGCCAGCAGTTTAGCGCCTAGGACGGTGAACACTGAAGCTTTCTTT. Translated, it gives CASSLAPRTVNTEAFF.

This clonotype was counted many times. This chain's CDR3 is CASSPDRAEGPQHF. CDR3 in DNA: TGTGCCAGCAGCCCGGACAGGGCCGAAGGGCCCCAGCATTTT. This chain connects TRBV27 to TRBJ1-5, with 8 nucleotides matching TRBD1. The J segment lost 9 bases and the V segment lost 6 bases, leaving 10 bases of the junction unmatched. The CDR3 has 14 amino acids. Germline CDR1 and CDR2: MNHEY and SMNVEV (reference sequence).

V is TRBV19 and J is TRBJ2-2, with D perhaps being TRBD1 or TRBD2 (5 bases each). Trimming stripped 5 bases from V and 4 bases from J, with 14 bases between. CDR1 and CDR2 from the germline V gene are LNHDA and SQIVND (reference sequence). The CDR3 loop spans 15 amino acids. Written as DNA, the CDR3 is TGTGCCAGTAGTCTCGGGACGAGGGGCACCGGGGAGCTGTTTTTT. Its translation: CASSLGTRGTGELFF.

Only a few counts were recorded for this clonotype. One junction end disagrees with the germline gene, perhaps due to a read error. The chain couples TRBV5-1 to TRBJ2-7, with D perhaps TRBD1 (5 bases). Per the germline V gene, CDR1 is SGHRS and CDR2 is YFSETQ. This CDR3 comprises 16 residues. The CDR3 here is CASSLGLSRASDEQYF. The DNA for the CDR3 is TGCGCCAGCAGCTTGGGATTAAGCAGGGCCTCCGACGAGCAGTACTTC.

This chain connects TRBV6-1 to TRBJ2-1, with a possible D match to TRBD2 (6 bases). Per the germline V gene, CDR1 is MNHNS and CDR2 is SASEGT. The CDR3 is 11 amino acids. CDR3 residues: CAGGSYNEQFF. The CDR3 DNA follows: TGTGCGGGGGGCTCCTACAATGAGCAGTTCTTC.

This clonotype was counted many times. CDR3 region: CSARDKRVTEAFF. The CDR3 DNA reads TGCAGTGCTAGAGATAAGAGGGTCACTGAAGCTTTCTTT. The rearrangement uses TRBV20-1 and TRBJ1-1; D not certain. The V end lost 0 bases, the J end lost 4 bases, and 9 bases lay between the germline ends. The CDR3 spans 13 residues. The germline V gene has CDR1 DFQATT and CDR2 SNEGSKA (reference sequence).

This clonotype was seen a few times. The chain uses TRBV6-2 or TRBV6-3 and TRBJ1-5; D gene uncertain. V was pared by 5 bases and J by 3 bases, with 11 bases between. CDR1 and CDR2 (germline): MNHEY, SVGEGT. The CDR3 runs to 14 residues. The CDR3 DNA follows: TGTGCCAGCAGTCACCGGGATGCCAATCAGCCCCAGCATTTT. It encodes CASSHRDANQPQHF.

The CDR3 nucleotides are TGTGCCAGCAGCTTAGGCTCCGGGACTCGCTCCTACGAGCAGTACTTC. Protein: CASSLGSGTRSYEQYF. This rearrangement joins TRBV11-2 to TRBJ2-7; possibly TRBD2 for D (6 bases). Germline CDR1 is SGHAT and CDR2 is FQNNGV. The V gene lost 1 base and the J gene lost 0 bases, with 13 bases spanning the gap. This CDR3 has 16 residues.

This clonotype was recorded many times. The gene calls are TRBV11-2 and TRBJ2-7, with TRBD2 matching over 8 bases. Germline loops: CDR1 SGHAT, CDR2 FQNNGV. This CDR3 region has 16 residues. The V segment lost 5 bases and the J segment 0 bases; nucleotides outside the gene matches: 9. This CDR3 reads CASSPGTSLNSYEQYF. The CDR3 nucleotides are TGTGCCAGCAGCCCGGGGACTAGTCTAAACTCCTACGAGCAGTACTTC.

This clonotype came up a few times. This chain joins TRBV14 and TRBJ2-3; D might be TRBD2 (6 bases). V lost 4 bases, J lost 2 bases, and 10 bases lay in between. This CDR3 region has 14 residues. From germline, CDR1 is SGHDN and CDR2 FVKESK. This CDR3 is CASSPPLATDTQYF. The CDR3 nucleotides read TGTGCCAGCAGCCCACCACTAGCCACAGATACGCAGTATTTT.

The chain is built from TRBV28 and TRBJ1-1; 7 nucleotides align to TRBD1. The CDR3 runs 15 residues. V dropped 6 bases and J dropped 1; count of bases not matched to a gene: 8. In germline, CDR1 is MDHEN, CDR2 SYDVKM. The CDR3 loop is CASRTYWTGNTEAFF. The CDR3 DNA is TGTGCCAGCAGAACCTATTGGACAGGGAACACTGAAGCTTTCTTT.

V usage is TRBV10-3 and J usage is TRBJ2-7, with D possibly TRBD2 on 6 matching bases. V lost 7 bases to trimming and J lost 2 bases, with 12 bases between them. Germline CDR1 reads ENHRY; CDR2 reads SYGVKD. This CDR3 is built from 13 residues. CDR3 nucleotide sequence: TGTGCCATCACCGGAGGGCGGACCTACGAGCAGTACTTC. Translation: CAITGGRTYEQYF.

This chain connects TRBV7-3 to TRBJ2-6; tentatively, D is TRBD1 or TRBD2 (5 bases each). The CDR3 is made up of 14 amino acids. V lost 6 bases and J lost 0, with 6 bases in between. Germline V gene sequence: CDR1 SGHTA, CDR2 FQGTGA. CDR3 sequence: CASSGGSGANVLTF. In DNA form, the CDR3 reads TGTGCCAGCAGTGGGGGCTCTGGGGCCAACGTCCTGACTTTC. Variable domain in full (rest from reference TRBV7-3 and TRBJ2-6): GAGVSQTPSNKVTEKGKYVELRCDPISGHTALYWYRQSLGQGPEFLIYFQGTGAADDSGLPNDRFFAVRPEGSVSTLKIQRTERGDSAVYLCASSGGSGANVLTFGAGSRLTVL.

Many counts were recorded for this clonotype. The V and J genes are TRBV27 and TRBJ2-2, with 8 bases fitting TRBD1. CDR1 and CDR2 (germline): MNHEY, SMNVEV (reference sequence). The CDR3 loop spans 18 amino acids. Germline trimming cut 5 bases from V and 5 bases from J; bases unmatched to any gene: 16. The CDR3 sequence is CASSPRTPATGGTGELFF. DNA of the CDR3: TGTGCCAGCAGTCCGCGAACCCCGGCCACAGGGGGAACCGGGGAGCTGTTTTTT.

In its sample, this clonotype was seen a few times. The chain employs TRBV4-1 and TRBJ2-7; D not resolved. With 5 bases removed from V and 4 bases from J, the gap between germline ends came to 12 bases. This CDR3 region has 13 residues. Germline-derived CDR1 and CDR2 are MGHRA and YSYEKL. The CDR3, as DNA: TGCGCCAGCAGCTCGCGACTGGATTACGAGCAGTACTTC. This translates into CASSSRLDYEQYF.

In this sample, this clonotype turned up once. The junction does not match germline at one end; this may be a read error. J is TRBJ1-5 and V is TRBV12-3 or TRBV12-4, with D possibly matching TRBD1 (5 bases). CDR3 length: 17 residues. The CDR3 bases are TGTGCCAGCAGTTTAGCCAGACAGTCATATAGCGATCAGCCCCAGCATTTT. Protein product: CASSLARQSYSDQPQHF.

This chain connects TRBV20-1 to TRBJ1-1, with D tentatively TRBD1 (5 bases). Germline V lookup: CDR1 DFQATT, CDR2 SNEGSKA (reference sequence). This CDR3 comprises 14 residues. Between the trimmed V and J ends, which lost 6 bases and 1 base, there was a span of 15 bases. CDR3 region: CSAPRPGPNTEAFF. Written as DNA, the CDR3 is TGCAGTGCACCACGGCCGGGACCGAACACTGAAGCTTTCTTT.

This clonotype was recorded many times. This chain connects TRBV3-1 to TRBJ2-1; tentatively, D is TRBD2 (6 bases). Trimming left V 4 bases short and J 3 bases short, with 13 bases between. The CDR3 covers 15 residues. The V gene's germline CDR1 is LGHDT and CDR2 YNNKEL (reference sequence). CDR3 region: CASSLSLAIYNEQFF. The CDR3 bases are TGTGCCAGCAGCCTGAGCCTAGCGATCTACAATGAGCAGTTCTTC.

This clonotype came up many times. V usage is TRBV12-3 or TRBV12-4 and J usage is TRBJ2-3; 7 nucleotides line up with TRBD2. J was trimmed by 0 bases and V by 5 bases; bases with no gene match: 5. The CDR3 contains 15 residues. The CDR3 is CASSPRTSSTDTQYF. Here the CDR3 DNA reads TGTGCCAGCAGTCCTCGGACTAGTAGCACAGATACGCAGTATTTT.

The genes are TRBV7-8 and TRBJ1-3, with unresolved D. Trimming pared 0 bases from V and 4 bases from J, leaving 7 bases between. From germline, CDR1 is SGHVS and CDR2 FQNEAQ. The CDR3 is made up of 14 amino acids. The CDR3 sequence: CASSLAAAGNTIYF. In DNA form, the CDR3 reads TGTGCCAGCAGCTTAGCGGCAGCCGGAAACACCATATATTTT.

The chain carries TRBV7-9 and TRBJ1-1; D remains ambiguous. Trimming removed 2 bases at V and 2 bases at J, with 9 bases between. The CDR3 is 14 amino acids. From germline, CDR1 is SEHNR and CDR2 FQNEAQ (reference sequence). CDR3 region: CASSLRTENTEAFF. CDR3 sequence (DNA): TGTGCCAGCAGCTTAAGGACCGAAAACACTGAAGCTTTCTTT.

This clonotype showed up many times. V and J are TRBV14 and TRBJ1-6; 11 bases agree with TRBD1. After removal of 5 bases from V and 6 bases from J, the junction contained 3 bases not matched to a gene. Germline loops: CDR1 SGHDN, CDR2 FVKESK. This CDR3 region has 15 residues. CDR3: CASSWTGGVNSPLHF. The CDR3 coding sequence is TGTGCCAGCAGCTGGACAGGGGGCGTTAATTCACCCCTCCACTTT. The whole variable domain, remainder taken from reference TRBV14 and TRBJ1-6, is EAGVTQFPSHSVIEKGQTVTLRCDPISGHDNLYWYRRVMGKEIKFLLHFVKESKQDESGMPNNRFLAERTGGTYSTLKVQPAELEDSGVYFCASSWTGGVNSPLHFGNGTRLTVT.

Comments on this clonotype: The DNA is left out, because the CDR3 cannot be placed on it with certainty; the CDR3 is given as TCRdb lists it. The chain has TRBV11-2 and TRBJ2-7; TRBD2 is the table's D call, not checked against the DNA. Germline V CDR1 and CDR2: SGHAT, FQNNGV. Termini included, the CDR3 measures 21 amino acids. The CDR3 is CASSIYLCSVENRGSGYEQYF.

This chain joins TRBV4-1 and TRBJ2-7; D not resolved. The CDR3 loop spans 15 amino acids. Germline V gives CDR1 MGHRA, CDR2 YSYEKL. V lost 3 bases, J lost 6 bases, and 18 bases lay in between. The CDR3 DNA is TGCGCCAGCAGCCACACCCTGGACGTTTCGCGCGAGCAGTACTTC. Protein product: CASSHTLDVSREQYF.

In its sample, this clonotype was seen many times. This chain joins TRBV20-1 and TRBJ2-5; D tentatively fits TRBD1 or TRBD2 (5 bases each). V dropped 5 bases and J dropped 2 bases, with 12 bases sitting between them. CDR1 is DFQATT, CDR2 SNEGSKA, per germline (reference sequence). The CDR3 is 13 residues long. The CDR3 loop reads CSAEPGRQETQYF. The DNA of the CDR3 is TGCAGTGCTGAACCGGGACGGCAAGAGACCCAGTACTTC.

This clonotype showed up many times. The chain is built from TRBV11-2 and TRBJ1-2, with D hard to call. The CDR3 loop spans 13 amino acids. With 4 bases removed from V and 3 bases from J, the gap between germline ends came to 9 bases. CDR1 and CDR2 (germline): SGHAT, FQNNGV. CDR3 sequence: CASSSDLYYGYTF. In nucleotides, the CDR3 is TGTGCCAGCAGCTCAGACTTGTACTATGGCTACACCTTC.

On this clonotype itself: At one end, the junction sequence differs from germline, possibly due to a read error. The V call is TRBV30, the J call TRBJ2-3; perhaps D is TRBD1 or TRBD2 (6 bases each). The CDR3 sequence is 15 residues long. Germline-derived CDR1 and CDR2 are GTSNPN and SVGIG (reference sequence). The CDR3 region is CAWSPNSGATDTQCF. In DNA, the CDR3 is TGTGCCTGGAGTCCGAACTCGGGGGCCACAGATACGCAGTGTTTT.

Only a few counts were recorded for this clonotype. The chain links TRBV5-1 to TRBJ2-5; D might be TRBD1 or TRBD2, each matching 5 bases. The V end lost 7 bases, the J end lost 2 bases, and 9 bases lay between the germline ends. Germline V lookup: CDR1 SGHRS, CDR2 YFSETQ. CDR3 size: 12 residues. The CDR3 DNA sequence: TGCGCCAGCGGGACCACGCAAGAGACCCAGTACTTC. Translating it yields CASGTTQETQYF.

This clonotype was picked up many times. This chain joins TRBV6-1 and TRBJ2-1; 8 bases agree with TRBD2. The germline V gene has CDR1 MNHNS and CDR2 SASEGT. Trimming at V came to 8 bases and at J to 7 bases, leaving 10 bases not matched to a gene. This CDR3 is 14 amino acids long. CDR3: CASGRAGVGNEQFF. The CDR3 nucleotides are TGTGCCAGCGGGCGAGCGGGAGTTGGAAATGAGCAGTTCTTC.

In this sample, this clonotype turned up many times. The chain has TRBV18 and TRBJ2-7, with a tentative D call TRBD2 (6 bases). The CDR3 runs 14 residues. Germline V gene data show CDR1 as KGHSH and CDR2 as LQKENI. Trimming shortened V by 4 bases and J by 1 base, and 11 bases separated the two germline ends. CDR3 in amino acids: CASSLDYPSYEQYF. CDR3 coding DNA: TGTGCCAGCTCACTGGACTACCCTTCCTACGAGCAGTACTTC.

This clonotype has ten or more counts. The chain uses TRBV4-1 and TRBJ1-5, with D unresolved. From germline, CDR1 is MGHRA and CDR2 YSYEKL. Trimming removed 1 base at V and 1 base at J, with 14 bases between. The CDR3 runs 17 residues. CDR3 coding DNA: TGCGCCAGCAGCCAAGTCCCGTCGGCGCCCAGCAATCAGCCCCAGCATTTT. Its protein is CASSQVPSAPSNQPQHF.